There are a few counts of the clone carrying this T cell receptor beta chain. Germline V gives CDR1 LGHNA, CDR2 YNFKEQ. CDR3 length equals 15 residues. Trimming cost V 10 bases and J 0 bases, with 16 bases left between them. For each extraction, RNA and DNA were obtained together from 20-30 mg of unsorted bulk tissue. The data were taken from a study of tumor-infiltrating lymphocytes in primary liver carcinoma. Overall study context: Tumors were staged T1-T3 N0M0 and measured roughly 4.2 to 10 cm across.

Production of TCR beta cDNA used 400 to 600 ng total RNA together with a constant-region primer. ARM-PCR was slightly modified, and three nested multiplex PCR rounds with it gave rise to the TCR beta libraries. A C-beta reverse primer was combined with TRBV1-TRBV30 forward primers in the first two PCR rounds, and each round had 10 cycles. TCRdb recomputed calls from the multiplex PCR reads with MiXCR, one row per CDR3 protein. The data contain about 22,000 distinct CDR3 sequences, around 84% of them singletons. The chain couples TRBV4-2 to TRBJ2-1; D gene ambiguous. Sequencing used liver tumor tissue from sampling region 2. Subset: tumor region T2, inferior pole. The clonotype originates from a young woman with primary liver carcinoma and hepatitis B virus infection. This CDR3 is CATSQVPSSYNEQFF. The CDR3 coding sequence is TGTGCCACAAGCCAAGTCCCCAGCTCCTACAATGAGCAGTTCTTC.